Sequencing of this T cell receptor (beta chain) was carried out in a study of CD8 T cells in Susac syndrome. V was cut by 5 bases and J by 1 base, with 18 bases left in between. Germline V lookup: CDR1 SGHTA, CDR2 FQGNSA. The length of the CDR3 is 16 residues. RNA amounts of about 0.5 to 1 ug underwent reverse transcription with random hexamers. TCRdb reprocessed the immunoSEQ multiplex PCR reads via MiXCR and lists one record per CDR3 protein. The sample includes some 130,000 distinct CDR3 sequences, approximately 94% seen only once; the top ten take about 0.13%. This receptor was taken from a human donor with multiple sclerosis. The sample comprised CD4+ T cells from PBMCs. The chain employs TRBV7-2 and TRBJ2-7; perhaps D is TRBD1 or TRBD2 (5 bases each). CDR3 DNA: TGTGCCAGCAGCCCGAACTCCGGGACGTATTCCTACGAGCAGTACTTC. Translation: CASSPNSGTYSYEQYF.